This T cell receptor beta chain came from a study of blood T cell repertoires in COVID-19. Background on the study: The United States, Italy and Spain provided the acute and convalescent COVID-19 samples.

The protocol was immunoSEQ multiplex PCR, while the TCRdb copy is restricted to in-frame clones and leaves out a portion. The sample carries over 250,000 clones, about 88% recorded once. This clone was seen a handful of times. Sequencing input: PBMCs or T cells enriched from blood (not recorded which). This clonotype was obtained from a man aged 25 to 40 with acute COVID-19.

CDR3 bases: TGTGCCAGCAGTGAAATCGGCAGGGTCCAATCACCCCTCCACTTT. Translation: CASSEIGRVQSPLHF. The chain recombines TRBV6-1 with TRBJ1-6, with D possibly matching TRBD1 (5 bases). The CDR3 totals 15 residues. The germline V gene has CDR1 MNHNS and CDR2 SASEGT. Trimming took 2 bases from V and 10 from J, leaving 15 bases between them.